This T cell receptor (beta chain) was profiled in a study of T cell responses to AZD1222 COVID-19 vaccine. Looking at the study overall: Second doses that came at about 4 or about 12 weeks were put together.

The data were produced by immunoSEQ multiplex PCR, yet TCRdb's version contains in-frame clones alone and is incomplete. The sample has about 190,000 clones, around 90% seen once. Germline V gives CDR1 SGHRS, CDR2 YFSETQ. V dropped 0 bases and J dropped 5; count of bases not matched to a gene: 3. There are 15 residues in the CDR3. The study's findings and limits: The study found Spike-specific TCR breadth and depth rose after two AZD1222 doses. Females made up more of the donors, who were largely white British, and clonal diversity may have come out too low. Samples come after the peak T cell response, not at day 14.

Points on this clone: Its antigen remains unknown.

V gene TRBV5-1 combines with J gene TRBJ2-1, with 9 bases fitting TRBD2. The sequencing here drew on peripheral blood, taken on day 0 of AZD1222 vaccination. The TCR sequence derives from an adult in good health. Here the CDR3 DNA reads TGCGCCAGCAGCTTGGCAGCGGGGGGTGACAATGAGCAGTTCTTC. It codes for CASSLAAGGDNEQFF.